The 30 T cell receptor beta chains reported below all come from one sample, sequenced in a study of control samples from healthy donors and cancer patients. The method was immunoSEQ multiplex PCR; TCRdb's version includes in-frame clones alone and lacks a portion of them. The sample has 150,000 to 200,000 clones, approximately 94% seen once. The sequenced sample consisted of blood. The receptor source for this set is a woman between 18 and 29 years old in good health.

The chain carries TRBV7-8 and TRBJ1-3; D might be TRBD1 (5 bases). The V end lost 0 bases, the J end lost 0 bases, and 12 bases lay between the germline ends. Germline V gene lookup returns CDR1 SGHVS and CDR2 FQNEAQ. The CDR3 contains 17 residues. The CDR3 DNA follows: TGTGCCAGCAGCTTAGCCCCACAGGTTATCTCTGGAAACACCATATATTTT. Translating gives CASSLAPQVISGNTIYF.

This chain links TRBV7-2 with TRBJ2-5, with a possible D match to TRBD2 (6 bases). V was shortened by 1 base and J by 7 bases, with 13 bases between the two germline ends. The CDR3 consists of 14 residues. Germline values: CDR1 SGHTA, CDR2 FQGNSA. CDR3 loop: CASSLGGDSRTQYF. DNA of the CDR3: TGTGCCAGCAGCTTAGGTGGGGACTCGAGGACCCAGTACTTC.

This chain uses TRBV5-1 with TRBJ1-3, with a tentative D call TRBD1 (5 bases). The germline V gene has CDR1 SGHRS and CDR2 YFSETQ. Trimming took 0 bases from V and 2 from J, leaving 9 bases between them. The length of the CDR3 is 15 residues. The CDR3 sequence: CASSLGTRAGNTIYF. The CDR3, as DNA: TGCGCCAGCAGCTTGGGTACCAGGGCTGGAAACACCATATATTTT.

CDR3 sequence reads: CASSHVNTEAFF. The DNA for the CDR3 is TGTGCCAGCTCACATGTGAACACTGAAGCTTTCTTT. J is TRBJ1-1 and V is TRBV18; no firm D call. Trimming took off 4 bases at V and 0 bases at J, with 3 bases between the two ends. This CDR3 has 12 residues. CDR1 and CDR2 from the germline V gene are KGHSH and LQKENI.

This chain links TRBV2 with TRBJ2-3; D might be TRBD2 (6 bases). Germline lookup yields CDR1 SNHLY and CDR2 FYNNEI. V dropped 10 bases and J dropped 1 base, with 18 bases sitting between them. The length of the CDR3 is 15 residues. CDR3 DNA sequence: TGTGCCACATCAGCGGAGGGCGGTGGCACAGATACGCAGTATTTT. This encodes CATSAEGGGTDTQYF.

This chain connects TRBV18 to TRBJ1-4, with a tentative D call TRBD1 (5 bases). CDR3 length: 14 amino acids. CDR1 is KGHSH and CDR2 is LQKENI in the germline V gene. The ends were cut back, 1 base at V and 6 bases at J, with 9 bases in the middle. Written as DNA, the CDR3 is TGTGCCAGCTCACCACTTCCGACAGATGAAAAACTGTTTTTT. This codes for CASSPLPTDEKLFF. Full variable domain (missing parts from reference TRBV18 and TRBJ1-4): NAGVMQNPRHLVRRRGQEARLRCSPMKGHSHVYWYRQLPEEGLKFMVYLQKENIIDESGMPKERFSAEFPKEGPSILRIQQVVRGDSAAYFCASSPLPTDEKLFFGSGTQLSVL.

The rearrangement uses TRBV2 and TRBJ1-1; 9 bases are a match to TRBD1. The CDR3 length is 14 residues. V lost 7 bases to trimming and J lost 4 bases; unmatched junction nucleotides: 7. Germline-derived CDR1 and CDR2 are SNHLY and FYNNEI. CDR3 DNA: TGTGCCAGCAACATGGGACAGGGATCCACTGAAGCTTTCTTT. Protein product: CASNMGQGSTEAFF. The full variable domain, rest sourced from reference TRBV2 and TRBJ1-1, is EPEVTQTPSHQVTQMGQEVILRCVPISNHLYFYWYRQILGQKVEFLVSFYNNEISEKSEIFDDQFSVERPDGSNFTLKIRSTKLEDSAMYFCASNMGQGSTEAFFGQGTRLTVV.

This chain joins TRBV6-5 and TRBJ1-2, with 7 nucleotides matching TRBD1. CDR1 MNHEY and CDR2 SVGAGI come from the germline V gene. The CDR3 extends over 14 amino acids. V was pared by 5 bases and J by 4 bases, with 7 bases of the junction left unmatched. The CDR3 region is CASSPGGPSYGYTF. CDR3 nucleotides: TGTGCCAGCAGTCCAGGGGGGCCGTCCTATGGCTACACCTTC.

The CDR3 protein is CASSPAGGSGNTIYF. In DNA form, the CDR3 reads TGTGCCAGTAGTCCTGCCGGAGGGTCTGGAAACACCATATATTTT. The chain links TRBV19 to TRBJ1-3; D is unclear. Germline V gives CDR1 LNHDA, CDR2 SQIVND (reference sequence). The V end lost 5 bases, the J end lost 1 base, and 12 bases lay between the germline ends. The CDR3 totals 15 residues.

The rearrangement uses TRBV6-5 and TRBJ1-2, with 9 positions matching TRBD1. This CDR3 comprises 15 residues. Unmatched junction bases numbered 12, after V lost 6 bases and J lost 7 bases. Germline V lookup: CDR1 MNHEY, CDR2 SVGAGI. CDR3 sequence (DNA): TGTGCCAGCAGCCTGGGACAGGGATTTAGGGTTGGCTACACCTTC. Protein sequence: CASSLGQGFRVGYTF.

The rearrangement joins TRBV6-5 to TRBJ1-3; no clear D gene. V was cut by 7 bases and J by 0 bases, with 7 bases left in between. The CDR3 extends over 13 amino acids. CDR1 is MNHEY and CDR2 is SVGAGI in the germline V gene. CDR3 residues: CASIVSSGNTIYF. In nucleotides, the CDR3 is TGTGCCAGCATCGTCAGCTCTGGAAACACCATATATTTT.

In this sample, this clone turned up a few times. The V and J genes are TRBV6-2 or TRBV6-3 and TRBJ2-5; 10 nucleotides align to TRBD2. Germline CDR1 MNHEY, CDR2 SVGEGT. V dropped 2 bases and J dropped 2; count of bases not matched to a gene: 17. The CDR3 spans 20 residues. CDR3 sequence (DNA): TGTGCCAGCAGTTACGATCGTTCGGCTAGCGGGAGATCTATACAAGAGACCCAGTACTTC. It is translated as CASSYDRSASGRSIQETQYF.

The chain couples TRBV6-6 to TRBJ2-7; TRBD2 matches at 10 bases. Looked up from germline, CDR1 is MNHNY and CDR2 is SVGAGI (reference sequence). V lost 0 bases, J lost 1 base, and 0 bases stayed unmatched. The CDR3 consists of 15 residues. DNA for the CDR3: TGTGCCAGCAGTTACTCTAGCGGGGGGTCCTACGAGCAGTACTTC. Translation: CASSYSSGGSYEQYF.

Comment on this clone: Distinct nucleotide sequences in the sample also encode this CDR3. The rearrangement links TRBV10-3 to TRBJ2-5; D remains unclear. Germline lookup yields CDR1 ENHRY and CDR2 SYGVKD. With 2 bases removed from V and 5 bases from J, the gap between germline ends came to 3 bases. The CDR3 has 11 residues. Here the CDR3 DNA reads TGTGCCATCAGTGAGGGGGAGACCCAGTACTTC. It translates to CAISEGETQYF.

The V gene is TRBV18, the J gene TRBJ2-1, with D possibly TRBD2 on 6 matching bases. V lost 6 bases to trimming and J lost 12 bases, with 12 bases between them. This CDR3 contains 11 residues. From germline, CDR1 is KGHSH and CDR2 LQKENI. CDR3 in DNA: TGTGCCAGCTCGGCTGTGGGAGGGCAGTTCTTC. This sequence encodes CASSAVGGQFF.

The chain carries TRBV28 and TRBJ2-3, with TRBD1 matching over 9 bases. Germline CDR1 and CDR2: MDHEN and SYDVKM. The CDR3 has 14 amino acids. The junction had 8 bases not matched to a gene; V was cut back by 10 bases and J by 3 bases. The CDR3 DNA is TGTGCCACAGCCCGGGACAGGGAGACAGATACGCAGTATTTT. This codes for CATARDRETDTQYF.

The chain has TRBV7-2 and TRBJ2-5; D is unresolved. V lost 5 bases to trimming and J lost 1 base, with 5 bases between them. This CDR3 comprises 12 residues. CDR1 and CDR2 (germline): SGHTA, FQGNSA. Here the CDR3 reads CASSLGQETQYF. CDR3 sequence (DNA): TGTGCCAGCAGCCTCGGCCAAGAGACCCAGTACTTC. The variable domain in full, completed from reference TRBV7-2 and TRBJ2-5, reads GAGVSQSPSNKVTEKGKDVELRCDPISGHTALYWYRQSLGQGLEFLIYFQGNSAPDKSGLPSDRFSAERTGGSVSTLTIQRTQQEDSAVYLCASSLGQETQYFGPGTRLLVL.

The genes are TRBV4-2 and TRBJ2-7, with D unclear. CDR3 length: 15 amino acids. CDR1 and CDR2 (germline): LGHNA, YNFKEQ. Between the trimmed V and J ends, which lost 0 bases and 2 bases, there was a span of 11 bases. CDR3 sequence (DNA): TGTGCCAGCAGCCAAGAGGCGGCAGAGCCCTACGAGCAGTACTTC. It is translated as CASSQEAAEPYEQYF.

This clone showed up just once. V usage is TRBV18 and J usage is TRBJ2-1; 9 nucleotides align to TRBD1. There are 14 residues in the CDR3. V was clipped by 3 bases and J by 8 bases; unmatched bases: 5. Germline-derived CDR1 and CDR2 are KGHSH and LQKENI. The CDR3 reads CASSPGTGHYEQFF. The DNA for the CDR3 is TGTGCCAGCTCACCCGGGACAGGGCATTATGAGCAGTTCTTC.

This sequence joins TRBV27 and TRBJ1-5; 7 bases fit TRBD1. CDR3 size: 14 residues. Germline trimming cut 8 bases from V and 9 bases from J; bases unmatched to any gene: 13. Germline CDR1 and CDR2: MNHEY and SMNVEV (reference sequence). CDR3 DNA: TGTGCCAGCTTTGACAGGGCATCAGGAGGGCCCCAGCATTTT. Amino acids: CASFDRASGGPQHF.

CDR3 DNA: TGTGCCAGCAGCTACAGGGGGCACAATCAGCCCCAGCATTTT. Amino acids: CASSYRGHNQPQHF. This rearrangement joins TRBV6-5 to TRBJ1-5, with TRBD1 matching over 9 bases. CDR3 length equals 14 residues. V lost 6 bases, J lost 3 bases, and 3 bases stayed unmatched. The germline V gene encodes CDR1 MNHEY and CDR2 SVGAGI.

The genes are TRBV10-2 and TRBJ2-1; the D call may be TRBD1 or TRBD2 (5 bases each). Germline values: CDR1 WSHSY, CDR2 SAAADI. V gave up 1 base and J gave up 4 bases, with 11 bases separating them. CDR3 size: 15 residues. CDR3 sequence reads: CASSEWGSEYNEQFF. CDR3 sequence (DNA): TGCGCCAGCAGTGAGTGGGGGAGCGAATACAATGAGCAGTTCTTC.

The chain employs TRBV6-5 and TRBJ1-1, with a weak D call TRBD1 (6 bases). CDR1 is MNHEY and CDR2 is SVGAGI in the germline V gene. V was shortened by 4 bases and J by 3 bases, with 18 bases between the two germline ends. The CDR3 totals 16 residues. CDR3: CASSWRPGTTDTEAFF. The CDR3, as DNA: TGTGCCAGCAGTTGGCGGCCCGGGACAACGGACACTGAAGCTTTCTTT.

The chain joins TRBV24-1 to TRBJ2-1; weak D call: TRBD1 (7 bases). V lost 5 bases and J 5 bases, leaving 18 bases between the germline ends. CDR1 and CDR2 from the germline V gene are KGHDR and SFDVKD. CDR3 length equals 16 residues. The CDR3 DNA is TGTGCCACCAGTGGCCAGGAGGGGGCTTGGAACAATGAGCAGTTCTTC. This translates into CATSGQEGAWNNEQFF.

The rearrangement links TRBV29-1 to TRBJ1-2; TRBD1 is a possible D gene (6 bases). Germline V gene data show CDR1 as SQVTM and CDR2 as ANQGSEA. V dropped 2 bases and J dropped 2 bases, with 9 bases sitting between them. The CDR3 has 13 amino acids. CDR3 coding DNA: TGCAGCGTTGAATGGACAGAGAACTATGGCTACACCTTC. Its protein product is CSVEWTENYGYTF.

The chain uses TRBV4-2 and TRBJ2-2; 7 bases agree with TRBD1. The germline V gene encodes CDR1 LGHNA and CDR2 YNFKEQ. The CDR3 sequence is 16 residues long. With V trimmed by 4 bases and J by 1 base, 6 bases remained unmatched. The CDR3 DNA follows: TGTGCCAGCAGCCGGGACCGGGACAGGAACACCGGGGAGCTGTTTTTT. Translated, it gives CASSRDRDRNTGELFF.

This chain joins TRBV10-3 and TRBJ1-2, with TRBD1 as a possible D gene (5 bases). Germline V gene lookup returns CDR1 ENHRY and CDR2 SYGVKD. Trimming left V 4 bases short and J 8 bases short, with 20 bases between. This CDR3 has 15 residues. DNA of the CDR3: TGTGCCATCAGTGGGGGCGTAGGGGCACTCTACGGCTACACCTTC. This encodes CAISGGVGALYGYTF.

The DNA for the CDR3 is TGTGCCAGCAGTCGGACAGCTCGTGAAAAACTGTTTTTT. It is translated as CASSRTAREKLFF. This sequence joins TRBV6-6 and TRBJ1-4, with D possibly matching TRBD1 (6 bases). Germline V gene data show CDR1 as MNHNY and CDR2 as SVGAGI (reference sequence). Trimming took 5 bases from V and 7 from J, leaving 11 bases between them. The CDR3 extends over 13 amino acids.

This sequence joins TRBV11-2 and TRBJ2-2; TRBD2 agrees at 8 bases. This CDR3 comprises 19 residues. V shed 1 base and J 2 bases; nucleotides not matched to a gene: 12. Germline loops: CDR1 SGHAT, CDR2 FQNNGV. The CDR3 protein is CASSLGSIAGTLNTGELFF. CDR3 nucleotides: TGTGCCAGCAGCTTAGGAAGCATAGCGGGGACACTCAACACCGGGGAGCTGTTTTTT.

This sequence joins TRBV5-6 and TRBJ1-4, with 7 bases aligning to TRBD1. V shed 4 bases, J shed 10 bases, and the junction held 7 bases outside the gene matches. CDR1 SGHDT and CDR2 YYEEEE come from the germline V gene. This CDR3 has 13 amino acids. As DNA, the CDR3 is TGTGCCAGCAGCCCAGGGACAGTCGGAAAACTGTTTTTT. This encodes CASSPGTVGKLFF.